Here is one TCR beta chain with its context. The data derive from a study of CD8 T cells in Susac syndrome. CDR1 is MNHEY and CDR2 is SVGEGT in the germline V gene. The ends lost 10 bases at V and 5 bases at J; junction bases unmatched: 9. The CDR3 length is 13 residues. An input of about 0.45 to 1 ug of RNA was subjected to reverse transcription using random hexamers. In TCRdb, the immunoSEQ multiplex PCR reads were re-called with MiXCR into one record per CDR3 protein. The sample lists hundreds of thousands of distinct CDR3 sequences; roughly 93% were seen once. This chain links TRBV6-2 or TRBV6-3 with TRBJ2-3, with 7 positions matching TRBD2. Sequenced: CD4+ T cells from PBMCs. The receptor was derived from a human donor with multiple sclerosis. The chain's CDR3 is CATSGRWGDTQYF. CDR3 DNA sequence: TGTGCCACCTCCGGGAGGTGGGGAGATACGCAGTATTTT.